This passage covers 12 T cell receptor beta chains from one sample sequenced in a study of blood T cell repertoires in COVID-19. Sequenced by immunoSEQ multiplex PCR; TCRdb stores in-frame clones only, minus some. The table lists about 82,000 clones, 70% to 90% of them singletons, with roughly 18% in the top ten. Sequenced: peripheral blood. The source is a man aged 80 or over with active or convalescent COVID-19.

The genes are TRBV24-1 and TRBJ2-1; D call uncertain. The CDR3 runs to 15 residues. Per germline, CDR1 KGHDR and CDR2 SFDVKD. Trimming pared 8 bases from V and 7 bases from J, leaving 20 bases between. The CDR3 here is CATTPGSEASNEQFF. CDR3 DNA: TGTGCCACCACCCCCGGAAGTGAGGCGTCAAATGAGCAGTTCTTC.

V is TRBV20-1 and J is TRBJ2-3; the D gene is possibly TRBD2 (5 bases). There are 14 residues in the CDR3. V was pared by 7 bases and J by 1 base, with 15 bases between. Germline assignment: CDR1 DFQATT and CDR2 SNEGSKA (reference sequence). The DNA for the CDR3 is TGCAGTGTTAGTCCGGGATCTCGCACAGATACGCAGTATTTT. It encodes CSVSPGSRTDTQYF.

The chain links TRBV11-2 to TRBJ1-2; no firm D call. The V end lost 0 bases, the J end lost 3 bases, and 11 bases lay between the germline ends. The germline V gene has CDR1 SGHAT and CDR2 FQNNGV. The CDR3 is 15 residues long. The chain's CDR3 is CASSLDPRQHYGYTF. CDR3 DNA: TGTGCCAGCAGCTTAGATCCGAGGCAGCACTATGGCTACACCTTC.

The V and J genes are TRBV7-2 and TRBJ2-2, with TRBD2 as a possible D gene (6 bases). The germline V gene has CDR1 SGHTA and CDR2 FQGNSA. V gave up 6 bases and J gave up 0 bases, with 14 bases separating them. The CDR3 is 16 residues long. CDR3 region: CASSRVAGSNTGELFF. DNA for the CDR3: TGTGCCAGCAGTAGGGTGGCGGGATCGAACACCGGGGAGCTGTTTTTT.

This clone was seen just once. The chain has TRBV27 and TRBJ1-1; D remains unclear. V lost 5 bases and J 5 bases, leaving 15 bases between the germline ends. The germline V gene has CDR1 MNHEY and CDR2 SMNVEV (reference sequence). This CDR3 region has 14 residues. CDR3 loop: CASSPHGRRTEAFF. The CDR3 bases are TGTGCCAGCAGTCCCCACGGGCGGAGGACTGAAGCTTTCTTT.

The chain is built from TRBV19 and TRBJ1-5; 8 positions match TRBD1. With 7 bases clipped from V and 9 bases from J, the junction kept 8 bases outside the gene matches. Per germline, CDR1 LNHDA and CDR2 SQIVND (reference sequence). The CDR3 totals 13 residues. CDR3: CASTTGVYRPQHF. The CDR3 DNA is TGTGCCAGTACGACAGGGGTGTATCGGCCCCAGCATTTT.

The chain combines TRBV5-1 with TRBJ2-3; 10 bases agree with TRBD2. The V gene end was trimmed by 9 bases and the J gene end by 5 bases; junction bases not matched to a gene: 18. CDR1 and CDR2 from the germline V gene are SGHRS and YFSETQ. The CDR3 runs 17 residues. In nucleotides, the CDR3 is TGCGCCACAAAGCCTAGCGGGAGTCTATCGGGCGGAGATACGCAGTATTTT. It specifies CATKPSGSLSGGDTQYF.

Only a few counts were recorded for this clone. This sequence joins TRBV9 and TRBJ1-5; D unresolved. Trimming removed 4 bases from V and 7 bases from J, with 15 bases in between. The CDR3 extends over 14 amino acids. Germline-derived CDR1 and CDR2 are SGDLS and YYNGEE. The CDR3 loop is CASSPDLGYQPQHF. DNA of the CDR3: TGTGCCAGCAGCCCAGATCTCGGGTACCAGCCCCAGCATTTT.

The CDR3 DNA reads as TGTGCCAGTAGTGACACCGGGACTAGCGGCACAGATACGCAGTATTTT. Its protein product is CASSDTGTSGTDTQYF. This chain links TRBV19 with TRBJ2-3; 10 positions agree with TRBD2. The CDR3 extends over 16 amino acids. Trimming at V came to 5 bases and at J to 1 base, leaving 6 bases not matched to a gene. Per germline, CDR1 LNHDA and CDR2 SQIVND (reference sequence). Combining the CDR3 with reference TRBV19 and TRBJ2-3 gives the whole variable domain DGGITQSPKYLFRKEGQNVTLSCEQNLNHDAMYWYRQDPGQGLRLIYYSQIVNDFQKGDIAEGYSVSREKKESFPLTVTSAQKNPTAFYLCASSDTGTSGTDTQYFGPGTRLTVL.

J is TRBJ2-1 and V is TRBV18, with unresolved D. The germline CDR1 and CDR2 sequences are KGHSH and LQKENI. The CDR3 spans 13 residues. Trimming shortened V by 5 bases and J by 5 bases, and 10 bases separated the two germline ends. The DNA for the CDR3 is TGTGCCAGCTCAGGCTTTCAAGACAATGAGCAGTTCTTC. Its translation: CASSGFQDNEQFF.

This CDR3 reads CASSPRRLGGELFF. CDR3 nucleotides: TGCGCCAGCAGCCCACGCAGGTTAGGCGGGGAGCTGTTTTTT. The chain has TRBV4-1 and TRBJ2-2; D gene ambiguous. The CDR3 loop spans 14 amino acids. Trimming took 4 bases from V and 7 from J, leaving 13 bases between them. In germline, CDR1 is MGHRA, CDR2 YSYEKL.

This clone was found a few times. This chain uses TRBV5-1 with TRBJ2-1, with D possibly being TRBD2 (6 bases). Between the trimmed V and J ends, which lost 0 bases and 6 bases, there was a span of 10 bases. Germline V gene sequence: CDR1 SGHRS, CDR2 YFSETQ. The CDR3 spans 14 residues. CDR3 nucleotide sequence: TGCGCCAGCAGCTTGGGCCCAGCGGGCAATGAGCAGTTCTTC. Translating it yields CASSLGPAGNEQFF.